The 17 T cell receptor beta chains reported below all come from one sample, sequenced in a study of blood T cell repertoires in COVID-19. The repertoire was sequenced with immunoSEQ multiplex PCR; TCRdb's copy has only in-frame clones and lacks some. The sample consists of around 80,000 clones, roughly four fifths of them appearing once. Sequencing was performed on peripheral blood. Receptors originate from a man aged 55 to 70 with acute or convalescent COVID-19.

This chain connects TRBV7-2 to TRBJ2-3, with TRBD2 matching 12 bases. Germline V gene lookup returns CDR1 SGHTA and CDR2 FQGNSA. Trimming took 4 bases from V and 1 from J; bases not matched to a gene: 3. CDR3 length equals 16 residues. CDR3 sequence: CASSSGLAGRTDTQYF. The CDR3 DNA reads TGTGCCAGCAGCTCCGGACTAGCGGGGCGCACAGATACGCAGTATTTT.

The V and J genes are TRBV6-5 and TRBJ2-1; a weak D match, TRBD2 (6 bases). CDR1 is MNHEY and CDR2 is SVGAGI in the germline V gene. This CDR3 comprises 15 residues. The V gene lost 6 bases and the J gene lost 7 bases, with 19 bases spanning the gap. CDR3 in amino acids: CASSFRRGGSNEQFF. The CDR3 nucleotides are TGTGCCAGCAGCTTCCGGCGGGGCGGATCGAATGAGCAGTTCTTC.

The V call is TRBV27, the J call TRBJ1-3, with D possibly matching TRBD1 (5 bases). V lost 8 bases to trimming and J lost 4 bases, with 15 bases between them. CDR1 and CDR2 from the germline V gene are MNHEY and SMNVEV (reference sequence). The length of the CDR3 is 14 residues. CDR3 nucleotide sequence: TGTGCCAGCGCCCCGGGGGGTTCCGGAAACACCATATATTTT. Translated, it gives CASAPGGSGNTIYF.

V is TRBV5-4 and J is TRBJ1-3; TRBD1 matches 7 bases. This CDR3 is built from 16 residues. Germline V gene sequence: CDR1 SGHNT, CDR2 YYREEE (reference sequence). V shed 7 bases and J 1 base; nucleotides not matched to a gene: 11. CDR3 in DNA: TGTGCCAGCCCCAGGGGGGCACTAATATCTGGAAACACCATATATTTT. Translation gives CASPRGALISGNTIYF. Based on the CDR3 plus reference TRBV5-4 and TRBJ1-3, the full variable domain is ETGVTQSPTHLIKTRGQQVTLRCSSQSGHNTVSWYQQALGQGPQFIFQYYREEENGRGNFPPRFSGLQFPNYSSELNVNALELDDSALYLCASPRGALISGNTIYFGEGSWLTVV.

The V call is TRBV12-3 or TRBV12-4, the J call TRBJ1-2, with D unresolved. Trimming left V 6 bases short and J 6 bases short, with 11 bases between. The CDR3 is 12 amino acids. CDR3 region: CASSYEGDGYTF. Written as DNA, the CDR3 is TGTGCCAGCAGCTATGAAGGAGATGGCTACACCTTC.

The J gene is TRBJ1-2, the V gene TRBV19, with D unresolved. Germline assignment: CDR1 LNHDA and CDR2 SQIVND (reference sequence). CDR3 length: 13 residues. Deletions cut 3 bases from V and 8 bases from J, with 13 bases between. Here the CDR3 DNA reads TGTGCCAGTAGTATGGACCCCCGAGGGGGCTACACCTTC. It yields the protein CASSMDPRGGYTF.

The chain has TRBV28 and TRBJ2-7, with D perhaps TRBD2 (5 bases). Trimming pared 3 bases from V and 1 base from J, leaving 13 bases between. Germline V lookup: CDR1 MDHEN, CDR2 SYDVKM. The CDR3 has 15 amino acids. This CDR3 is CASSFSGDGSYEQYF. As DNA, the CDR3 is TGTGCCAGCAGTTTCTCCGGGGATGGGTCCTACGAGCAGTACTTC. The entire variable domain, with the rest obtained from reference TRBV28 and TRBJ2-7, is as follows: DVKVTQSSRYLVKRTGEKVFLECVQDMDHENMFWYRQDPGLGLRLIYFSYDVKMKEKGDIPEGYSVSREKKERFSLILESASTNQTSMYLCASSFSGDGSYEQYFGPGTRLTVT.

The chain recombines TRBV4-1 with TRBJ2-5; 12 bases fit TRBD2. Germline loops: CDR1 MGHRA, CDR2 YSYEKL. The CDR3 covers 17 residues. V lost 0 bases and J lost 4; bases outside the gene matches: 6. In nucleotides, the CDR3 is TGCGCCAGCAGCCAAGATTCGGCTAGCGGGGGGGCAGAGACCCAGTACTTC. It yields the protein CASSQDSASGGAETQYF.

The J gene is TRBJ1-2, the V gene TRBV24-1; 10 positions match TRBD1. Trimming at V came to 5 bases and at J to 0 bases, leaving 2 bases not matched to a gene. The CDR3 totals 15 residues. Germline-derived CDR1 and CDR2 are KGHDR and SFDVKD. The CDR3 loop is CATSVGQGANYGYTF. Here the CDR3 DNA reads TGTGCCACCAGTGTCGGACAGGGGGCTAACTATGGCTACACCTTC.

The V gene is TRBV29-1, the J gene TRBJ2-5; 9 nucleotides match TRBD1. Looked up from germline, CDR1 is SQVTM and CDR2 is ANQGSEA. CDR3 length equals 12 residues. The V segment lost 4 bases and the J segment 5 bases; nucleotides outside the gene matches: 2. This CDR3 is CSVVGQGETQYF. The CDR3 nucleotides are TGCAGCGTTGTTGGACAGGGGGAGACCCAGTACTTC.

For the CDR3, the DNA is TGTGCCAGCAGGCCCGAGGGGGCCGCGAATTCACCCCTCCACTTT. Translating gives CASRPEGAANSPLHF. The chain employs TRBV28 and TRBJ1-6; 7 nucleotides agree with TRBD1. Looked up from germline, CDR1 is MDHEN and CDR2 is SYDVKM. The CDR3 spans 15 residues. J was trimmed by 7 bases and V by 6 bases; bases with no gene match: 9.

V and J are TRBV30 and TRBJ1-5, with TRBD1 as a possible D gene (5 bases). Trimming took 1 base from V and 9 from J, leaving 13 bases between them. The CDR3 extends over 13 amino acids. CDR1 and CDR2 (germline): GTSNPN, SVGIG (reference sequence). The CDR3 sequence is CAWSAGGTGPQHF. Here the CDR3 DNA reads TGTGCCTGGAGTGCGGGCGGGACGGGGCCCCAGCATTTT.

The chain couples TRBV27 to TRBJ1-5, with D perhaps TRBD1 (6 bases). With 0 bases removed from V and 0 bases from J, the gap between germline ends came to 18 bases. This CDR3 has 19 residues. Germline CDR1 MNHEY, CDR2 SMNVEV (reference sequence). The CDR3 sequence: CASSLSWRGPDYSNQPQHF. CDR3 nucleotides: TGTGCCAGCAGTTTATCGTGGCGGGGGCCCGATTATAGCAATCAGCCCCAGCATTTT.

This clone was detected only a few times. This rearrangement joins TRBV19 to TRBJ2-3; TRBD2 aligns across 9 bases. Germline values: CDR1 LNHDA, CDR2 SQIVND (reference sequence). V gave up 1 base and J gave up 10 bases; unmatched junction bases: 3. The CDR3 spans 13 residues. The CDR3 loop reads CASSIGERGAQYF. The CDR3 DNA reads as TGTGCCAGTAGTATAGGGGAGCGGGGGGCGCAGTATTTT.

The V and J genes are TRBV27 and TRBJ1-6, with a weak D call TRBD1 (6 bases). Germline lookup yields CDR1 MNHEY and CDR2 SMNVEV (reference sequence). V lost 5 bases and J 4 bases, leaving 24 bases between the germline ends. This CDR3 region has 19 residues. CDR3 bases: TGTGCCAGCAGTCCCTACCCCCCAGCCGGGACAACATATAATTCACCCCTCCACTTT. Its translation: CASSPYPPAGTTYNSPLHF.

The chain is built from TRBV5-1 and TRBJ2-3; D might be TRBD1 (5 bases). The CDR3 totals 15 residues. The germline V and J ends were trimmed by 0 bases and 2 bases, with 10 bases remaining between them. Germline V lookup: CDR1 SGHRS, CDR2 YFSETQ. CDR3 DNA sequence: TGCGCCAGCAGCTTGGAGACAGCAGACACAGATACGCAGTATTTT. Its protein product is CASSLETADTDTQYF.

This chain uses TRBV27 with TRBJ1-1; no firm D call. The CDR3 runs to 15 residues. In germline, CDR1 is MNHEY, CDR2 SMNVEV (reference sequence). Trimming pared 3 bases from V and 4 bases from J, leaving 15 bases between. The CDR3 DNA is TGTGCCAGCAGTTTGGGTTTCGCCCGGGGCACTGAAGCTTTCTTT. Translated: CASSLGFARGTEAFF.